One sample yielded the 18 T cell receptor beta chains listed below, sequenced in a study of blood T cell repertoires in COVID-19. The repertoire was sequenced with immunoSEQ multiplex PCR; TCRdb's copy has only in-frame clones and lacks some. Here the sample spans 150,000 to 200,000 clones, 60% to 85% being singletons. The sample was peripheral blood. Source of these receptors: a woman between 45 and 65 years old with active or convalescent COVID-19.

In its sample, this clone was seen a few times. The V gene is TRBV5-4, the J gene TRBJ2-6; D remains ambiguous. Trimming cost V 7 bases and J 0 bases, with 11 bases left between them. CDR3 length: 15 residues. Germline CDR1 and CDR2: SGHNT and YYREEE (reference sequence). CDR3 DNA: TGTGCCAGCGGTCAGGCTATCTCTGGGGCCAACGTCCTGACTTTC. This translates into CASGQAISGANVLTF. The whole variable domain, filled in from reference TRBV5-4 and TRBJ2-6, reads ETGVTQSPTHLIKTRGQQVTLRCSSQSGHNTVSWYQQALGQGPQFIFQYYREEENGRGNFPPRFSGLQFPNYSSELNVNALELDDSALYLCASGQAISGANVLTFGAGSRLTVL.

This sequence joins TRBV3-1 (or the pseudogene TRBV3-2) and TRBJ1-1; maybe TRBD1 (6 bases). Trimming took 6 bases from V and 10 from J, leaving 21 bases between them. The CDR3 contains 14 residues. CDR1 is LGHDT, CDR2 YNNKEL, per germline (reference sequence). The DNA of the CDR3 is TGTGCCAGCAGTTACCGGGACATTAGGCATGGAGCTTTCTTT. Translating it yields CASSYRDIRHGAFF.

CDR3 DNA: TGTGCCAGCAGTGGCGAGAGGCAAGAGACCCAGTACTTC. Amino acid sequence: CASSGERQETQYF. The chain couples TRBV2 to TRBJ2-5; D is unresolved. The germline V and J ends were trimmed by 4 bases and 2 bases, with 8 bases remaining between them. Germline values: CDR1 SNHLY, CDR2 FYNNEI. This CDR3 region has 13 residues.

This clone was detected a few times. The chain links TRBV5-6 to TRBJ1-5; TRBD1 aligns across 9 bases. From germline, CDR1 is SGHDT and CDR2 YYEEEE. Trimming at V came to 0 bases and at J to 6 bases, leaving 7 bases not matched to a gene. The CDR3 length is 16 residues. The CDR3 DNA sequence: TGTGCCAGCAGCTTGGAGGGACAGGGTGGAGGTCAGCCCCAGCATTTT. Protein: CASSLEGQGGGQPQHF.

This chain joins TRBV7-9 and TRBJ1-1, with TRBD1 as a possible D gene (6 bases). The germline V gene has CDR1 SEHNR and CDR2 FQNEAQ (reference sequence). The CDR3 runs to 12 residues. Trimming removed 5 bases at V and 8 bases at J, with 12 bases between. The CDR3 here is CASSPEGGEAFF. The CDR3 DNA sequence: TGTGCCAGCAGCCCCGAGGGGGGGGAAGCTTTCTTT.

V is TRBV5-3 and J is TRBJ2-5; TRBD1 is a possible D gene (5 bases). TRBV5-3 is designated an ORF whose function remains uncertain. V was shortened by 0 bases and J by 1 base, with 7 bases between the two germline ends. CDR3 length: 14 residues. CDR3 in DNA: TGTGCCAGAAGCTTGGGACAGCCCCAAGAGACCCAGTACTTC. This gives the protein CARSLGQPQETQYF.

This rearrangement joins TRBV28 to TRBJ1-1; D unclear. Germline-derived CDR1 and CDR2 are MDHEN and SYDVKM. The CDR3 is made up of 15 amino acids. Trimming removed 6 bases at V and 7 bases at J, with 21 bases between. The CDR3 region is CASRIEYGGVSEAFF. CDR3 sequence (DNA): TGTGCCAGCAGAATCGAATACGGCGGCGTAAGTGAAGCTTTCTTT.

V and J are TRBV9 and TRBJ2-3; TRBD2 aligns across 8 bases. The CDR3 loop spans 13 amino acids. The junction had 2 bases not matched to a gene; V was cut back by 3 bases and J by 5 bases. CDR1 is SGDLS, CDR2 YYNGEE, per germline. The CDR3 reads CASSGLAGDTQYF. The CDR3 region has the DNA TGTGCCAGCAGCGGGCTAGCGGGAGATACGCAGTATTTT. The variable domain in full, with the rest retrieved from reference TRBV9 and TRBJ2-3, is DSGVTQTPKHLITATGQRVTLRCSPRSGDLSVYWYQQSLDQGLQFLIQYYNGEERAKGNILERFSAQQFPDLHSELNLSSLELGDSALYFCASSGLAGDTQYFGPGTRLTVL.

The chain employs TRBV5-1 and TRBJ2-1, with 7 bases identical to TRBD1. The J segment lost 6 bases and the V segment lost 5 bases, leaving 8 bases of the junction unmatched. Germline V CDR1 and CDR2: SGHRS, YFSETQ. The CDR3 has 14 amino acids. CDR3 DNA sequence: TGCGCCAGCAGAGAACAGGGGTCCGTCAATGAGCAGTTCTTC. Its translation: CASREQGSVNEQFF.

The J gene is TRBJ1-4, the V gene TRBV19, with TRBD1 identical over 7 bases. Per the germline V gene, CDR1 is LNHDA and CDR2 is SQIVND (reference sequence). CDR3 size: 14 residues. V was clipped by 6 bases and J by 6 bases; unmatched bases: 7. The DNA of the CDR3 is TGTGCCAGTAGCAACAGGGGACGGGATGAAAAACTGTTTTTT. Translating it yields CASSNRGRDEKLFF.

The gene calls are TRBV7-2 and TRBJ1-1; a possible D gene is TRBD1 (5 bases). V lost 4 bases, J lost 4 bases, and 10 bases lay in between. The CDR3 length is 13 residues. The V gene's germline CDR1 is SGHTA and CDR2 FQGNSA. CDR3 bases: TGTGCCAGCAGCTCTCAGGGAGGCACTGAAGCTTTCTTT. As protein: CASSSQGGTEAFF.

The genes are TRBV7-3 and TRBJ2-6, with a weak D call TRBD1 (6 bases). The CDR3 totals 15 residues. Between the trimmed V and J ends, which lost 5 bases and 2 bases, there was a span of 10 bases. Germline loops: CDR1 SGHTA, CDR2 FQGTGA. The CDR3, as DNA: TGTGCCAGCAGCGAAACAGGGCCTGGGGCCAACGTCCTGACTTTC. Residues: CASSETGPGANVLTF.

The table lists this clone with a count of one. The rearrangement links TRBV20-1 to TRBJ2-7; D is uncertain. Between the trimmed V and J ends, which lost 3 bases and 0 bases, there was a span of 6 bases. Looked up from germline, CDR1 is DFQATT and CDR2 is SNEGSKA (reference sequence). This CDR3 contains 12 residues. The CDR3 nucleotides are TGCAGTGCTAGTGATAGCTCCTACGAGCAGTACTTC. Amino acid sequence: CSASDSSYEQYF.

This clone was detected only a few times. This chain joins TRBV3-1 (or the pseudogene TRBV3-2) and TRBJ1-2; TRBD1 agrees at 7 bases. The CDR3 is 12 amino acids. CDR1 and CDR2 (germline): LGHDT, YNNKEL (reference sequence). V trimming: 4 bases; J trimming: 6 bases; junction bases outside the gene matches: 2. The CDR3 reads CASSLTGDGYTF. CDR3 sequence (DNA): TGTGCCAGCAGCCTTACAGGGGATGGCTACACCTTC.

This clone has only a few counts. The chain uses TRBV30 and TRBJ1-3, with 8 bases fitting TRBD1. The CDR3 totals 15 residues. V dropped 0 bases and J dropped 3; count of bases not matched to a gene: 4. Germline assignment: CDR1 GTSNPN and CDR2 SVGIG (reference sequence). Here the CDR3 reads CAWSVTGAHGNTIYF. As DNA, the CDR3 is TGTGCCTGGAGTGTGACAGGGGCACATGGAAACACCATATATTTT.

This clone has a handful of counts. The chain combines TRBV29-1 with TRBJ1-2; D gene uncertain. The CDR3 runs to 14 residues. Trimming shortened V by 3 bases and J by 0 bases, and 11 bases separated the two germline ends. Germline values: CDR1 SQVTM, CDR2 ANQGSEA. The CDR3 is CSVDPQEANYGYTF. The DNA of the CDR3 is TGCAGCGTTGATCCGCAGGAGGCTAACTATGGCTACACCTTC.

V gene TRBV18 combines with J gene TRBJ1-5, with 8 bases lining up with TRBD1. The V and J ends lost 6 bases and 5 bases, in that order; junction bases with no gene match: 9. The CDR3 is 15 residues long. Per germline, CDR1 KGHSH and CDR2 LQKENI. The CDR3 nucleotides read TGTGCCAGCTCTCTTGGACAGGGCGTATATCAGCCCCAGCATTTT. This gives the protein CASSLGQGVYQPQHF.

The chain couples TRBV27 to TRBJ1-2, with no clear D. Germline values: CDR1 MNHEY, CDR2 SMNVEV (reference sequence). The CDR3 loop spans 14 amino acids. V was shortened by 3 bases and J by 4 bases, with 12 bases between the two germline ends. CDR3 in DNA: TGTGCCAGCAGTTTGGGAGATCCGCTCTATGGCTACACCTTC. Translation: CASSLGDPLYGYTF.